The T cell receptor (beta chain) described here comes from a study of follicular helper T cells after annual influenza vaccination. Looking at the study overall: Blood was drawn on days 0, 7 and 28 after vaccination.

Details on this clone: Its antigen is as yet unknown.

Regarding time point: 2014-2015 season, pre-vaccination. No donor had influenza vaccine in the prior 6 months; all lived in the community. Non-naive CD4+CXCR5+PD-1+ cTfh were sorted into ICOS+CD38+ and ICOS-CD38- fractions. Data came from immunoSEQ multiplex PCR; TCRdb stores just in-frame clones and leaves some out. Of some 30,000 clones in the sample, approximately 81% were seen once. General study points: Day 7 ICOS+CD38+ clones were most often found later in ICOS-CD38- cTfh cells.

Germline lookup yields CDR1 MNHEY and CDR2 SMNVEV (reference sequence). The CDR3 is 12 amino acids. Trimming removed 2 bases at V and 14 bases at J, with 13 bases between. This TCR was recovered from an adult who received the influenza vaccine. The rearrangement joins TRBV27 to TRBJ2-1, with D perhaps TRBD1 (5 bases). The sample was CXCR5+ CD38- circulating T follicular helper cells from blood, taken on the day of influenza vaccination. The subset was: circulating Tfh, non-naive CD4+CXCR5+PD-1+ (ICOS+CD38+ or ICOS-CD38-). The CDR3 DNA sequence: TGTGCCAGCAGTTTACAATGGGGCACGAAGTTCTTC. This translates into CASSLQWGTKFF.